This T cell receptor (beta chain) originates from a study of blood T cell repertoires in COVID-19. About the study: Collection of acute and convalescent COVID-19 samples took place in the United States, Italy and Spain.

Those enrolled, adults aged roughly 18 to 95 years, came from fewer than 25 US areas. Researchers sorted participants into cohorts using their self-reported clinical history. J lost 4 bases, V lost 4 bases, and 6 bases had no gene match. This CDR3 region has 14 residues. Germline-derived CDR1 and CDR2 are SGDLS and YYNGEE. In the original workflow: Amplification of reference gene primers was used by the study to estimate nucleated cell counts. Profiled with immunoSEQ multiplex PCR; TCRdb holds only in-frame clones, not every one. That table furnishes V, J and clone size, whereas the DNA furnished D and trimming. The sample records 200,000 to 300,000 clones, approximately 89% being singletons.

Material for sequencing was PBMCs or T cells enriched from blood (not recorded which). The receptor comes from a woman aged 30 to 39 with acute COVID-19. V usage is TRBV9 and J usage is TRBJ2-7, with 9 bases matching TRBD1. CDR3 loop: CASSLWDRAYEQYF. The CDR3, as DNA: TGTGCCAGCAGCCTCTGGGACAGGGCGTACGAGCAGTACTTC.